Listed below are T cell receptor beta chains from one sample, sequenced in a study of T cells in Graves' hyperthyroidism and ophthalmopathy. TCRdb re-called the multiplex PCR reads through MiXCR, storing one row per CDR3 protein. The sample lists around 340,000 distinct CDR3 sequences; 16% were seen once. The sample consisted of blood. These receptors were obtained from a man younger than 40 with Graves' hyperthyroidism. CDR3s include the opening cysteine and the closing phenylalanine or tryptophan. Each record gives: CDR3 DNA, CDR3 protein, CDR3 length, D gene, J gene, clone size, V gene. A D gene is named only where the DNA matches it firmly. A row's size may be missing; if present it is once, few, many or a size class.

TGCGCCAGCAGCTTGGGACTAGCCCGCGAGCAGTACTTC CASSLGLAREQYF 13 TRBD2 TRBJ2-7 many TRBV5-1
TGTGCCAGCAGCCAAGGTAGCTCCTACGAGCAGTACTTC CASSQGSSYEQYF 13 . TRBJ2-7 many TRBV3-1
TGCGCCAGCAGCCAACTCCCCCCGAGACAAAACACTGAAGCTTTCTTT CASSQLPPRQNTEAFF 16 . TRBJ1-1 . TRBV4-1
TGTGCCACCAGTCTAGGACCCAATGAACGGTTTGATACGCAGTATTTT CATSLGPNERFDTQYF 16 . TRBJ2-3 many TRBV24-1
TGTGCCAGCAGCTTAGCGATTGGCGGGAGTCCCTACGAGCAGTACTTC CASSLAIGGSPYEQYF 16 TRBD2 TRBJ2-7 few TRBV7-2
TGTGCCAGCAGTTGGGATGTTGGGCCGCGAGGGACTGAAGCTTTCTTT CASSWDVGPRGTEAFF 16 . TRBJ1-1 many TRBV6-1
TGTGCCAGCAGCCAAGATAGGCTAGCGGTGACAGATACGCAGTATTTT CASSQDRLAVTDTQYF 16 TRBD2 TRBJ2-3 . TRBV4-2
TGTGCCAGCAGCCCCCCCGCTGCGGGGCTTCTCTACGAGCAGTACTTC CASSPPAAGLLYEQYF 16 . TRBJ2-7 few TRBV13
TGCGCCAGCAGCATCATACCGGGACTTCCCACAGATACGCAGTATTTT CASSIIPGLPTDTQYF 16 . TRBJ2-3 few TRBV4-1
TGTGCCACCAGCAACCCCCGGGACAGGGCCTACAATGAGCAGTTCTTC CATSNPRDRAYNEQFF 16 TRBD1 TRBJ2-1 few TRBV15
TGTGCCACCAAAACACCTCGAAATGAGCAGTTCTTC CATKTPRNEQFF 12 . TRBJ2-1 . TRBV5-4
TGTGCCAGCAGCCAAGACGACAGGGTTGCCACAGATACGCAGTATTTT CASSQDDRVATDTQYF 16 TRBD1 TRBJ2-3 many TRBV3-1
TGTGCCAGCAGTTGGGACTCCCCAGGGACCCAGTACTTC CASSWDSPGTQYF 13 . TRBJ2-5 few TRBV12-3/TRBV12-4
TGTGCCAGCGGGGGCGGGATAGCGGGTTCTTCCGAGCAGTACTTC CASGGGIAGSSEQYF 15 . TRBJ2-7 many TRBV27
TGTGCCTGGGAGCCCGCTACCACGGGGGCGAAGACCCAGTACTTC CAWEPATTGAKTQYF 15 . TRBJ2-5 many TRBV30